This T cell receptor (beta chain) emerged from a study of long-term antiretroviral therapy in people with HIV. Study-wide points: ART adherence, viral resistance and therapy changes went unrecorded. HIV repertoires spanned narrower CDR3 length ranges than controls. The ART regimens used between the mid-2000s and the late 2010s may be less effective than current ones.

This CDR3 has 13 amino acids. V was trimmed by 2 bases and J by 2 bases, leaving 6 bases between them. The V gene's germline CDR1 is MNHEY and CDR2 SMNVEV (reference sequence). A note on this clone: No antigen is known for it.

At the survey level, the v3.0 immunoSEQ assay was run. TCRdb keeps only in-frame clones here, not all; method: immunoSEQ multiplex PCR. The sample records 25,000 to 35,000 clones, about 93% being singletons. The origin of this receptor is a woman aged 40 to 50 with HIV. The sequences come from unsorted PBMCs, collected about 6.5 years after starting antiretroviral therapy. This rearrangement joins TRBV27 to TRBJ1-2; D might be TRBD1 (5 bases). This CDR3 is CASSLRQNYGYTF. As DNA, the CDR3 is TGTGCCAGCAGTTTAAGACAGAACTATGGCTACACCTTC.